This T cell receptor (beta chain) is from a study of metastatic and nonmetastatic thyroid tumors. Overall study: A comparison of repertoires was made across blood and tumor or nodule tissue from malignant and benign thyroid patients. Study-level points and caveats: TCR beta diversity was reportedly significantly higher in malignant thyroid tumors than benign nodules, in blood and tumor.

Per the authors' pipeline: What underpinned the distant-metastasis classifier for papillary thyroid cancer was the set of CDR3 differences across clinicopathological groups. MiXCR re-clonotyped the PCR reads for TCRdb. None of the V and J calls come from the authors' own analysis; TCRdb made them. The sample lists around 24,000 clones; 20% to 30% were seen once. Treatment of any kind had been given to no patient before thyroid surgery. Germline CDR1 reads MNHEY; CDR2 reads SVGAGI. The CDR3 has 14 amino acids. A note on this clone: Its specificity is not known. The junction differs from germline at one of its ends, possibly a read error.

The chain couples TRBV6-5 to TRBJ2-1, with D perhaps TRBD2 (6 bases). The sequencing input was tumor tissue. The clonotype was recovered from a male donor with papillary thyroid cancer or a benign thyroid nodule (not recorded which). Some clones in this sample may be carry-over from other donors' samples. The CDR3 region has the DNA TGTGACAGCAGTTACGGAGGGTTTTACAATGAGCAGTTCTTC. This encodes CDSSYGGFYNEQFF.